The entry that follows covers one TCR beta chain sequence. The CDR3 extends over 17 amino acids. CDR1 SNHLY and CDR2 FYNNEI come from the germline V gene. Trimming removed 5 bases from V and 0 bases from J; junction bases left unmatched: 7. These data originate in a study of blood T cell repertoires in COVID-19. Looking at the study overall: Acute and convalescent COVID-19 specimens originated in the United States, Italy and Spain.

Per the original methods: Nucleated cell counts were estimated from reference gene primer amplification. Measured with immunoSEQ multiplex PCR; TCRdb has only the in-frame clones, and not every one. V, J and clone size derive from that table, while D and trimming were established from the DNA sequence. The repertoire has roughly 270,000 clones, around 85% of them found once; the top ten carry 2% to 3%. Recruitment covered roughly 22 US areas and drew participants whose ages spanned roughly 18 to 100 years. Sequenced: PBMCs or T cells enriched from blood (not recorded which). This chain uses TRBV2 with TRBJ1-2, with TRBD1 matching over 12 bases. The receptor was isolated from a woman in her 50s who had recovered from COVID-19. The CDR3 reads CASSIPGQGATNYGYTF. In nucleotides, the CDR3 is TGTGCCAGCAGTATCCCGGGACAGGGGGCGACTAACTATGGCTACACCTTC.